This record covers a single T cell receptor beta chain. Antigen unknown. This sample was taken from a study of T cell responses to AZD1222 COVID-19 vaccine. Study findings and constraints: CD4 TCRs covered the whole spike, strongest at regions 160-218 and 743-854. None of the repertoires were sampled until the peak T cell response had passed.

In germline, CDR1 is LGHDT, CDR2 YNNKEL (reference sequence). The CDR3 is 15 amino acids. Trimming took 2 bases from V and 9 from J; bases not matched to a gene: 7. Assay used: immunoSEQ multiplex PCR; TCRdb lists only in-frame clones, some missing. This repertoire shows tens of thousands of clones, 89% found once; its top ten account for 2.4%. This receptor was taken from an adult in good health. This chain uses TRBV3-1 (or the pseudogene TRBV3-2) with TRBJ2-3; 11 bases fit TRBD2. The material sequenced was peripheral blood, taken on day 0 of AZD1222 vaccination. The CDR3 reads CASSQKGLAEKTQYF. As DNA, the CDR3 is TGTGCCAGCAGCCAAAAGGGACTAGCGGAGAAAACGCAGTATTTT.